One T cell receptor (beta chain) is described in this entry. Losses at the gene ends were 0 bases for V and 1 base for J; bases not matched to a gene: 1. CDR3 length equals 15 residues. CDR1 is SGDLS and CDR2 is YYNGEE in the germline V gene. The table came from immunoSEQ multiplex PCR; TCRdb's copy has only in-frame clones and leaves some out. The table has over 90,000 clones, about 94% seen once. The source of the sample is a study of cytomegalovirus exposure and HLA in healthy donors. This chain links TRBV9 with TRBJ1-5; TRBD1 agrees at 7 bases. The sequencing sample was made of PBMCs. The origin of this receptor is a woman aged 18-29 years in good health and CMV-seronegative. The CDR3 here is CASSVAGQSNQPQHF. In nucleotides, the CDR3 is TGTGCCAGCAGCGTAGCGGGACAGAGCAATCAGCCCCAGCATTTT. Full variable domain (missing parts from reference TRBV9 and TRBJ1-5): DSGVTQTPKHLITATGQRVTLRCSPRSGDLSVYWYQQSLDQGLQFLIQYYNGEERAKGNILERFSAQQFPDLHSELNLSSLELGDSALYFCASSVAGQSNQPQHFGDGTRLSIL.